This is a list of T cell receptor beta chains from one sample in a study of T-cell reconstitution after alpha-beta-depleted transplantation in children. TCRdb re-analysed the PCR reads in MiXCR, keeping a single row per CDR3 protein. The table records over 400,000 distinct CDR3 sequences, about 40% of them present only once. Sequencing used PBMCs, obtained before TCRalphabeta/CD19-depleted stem cell transplant. These receptors all come from a girl aged 2 to 10 with aplastic anemia, due to receive a stem cell transplant. CDR3s include the opening cysteine and the closing phenylalanine or tryptophan. D genes are given only for firm matches. Expanded clones get a size class; other rows say once, few or many, or leave the size out.

>TRBD2|TRBV4-3|TRBJ2-7|NA
TGCGCCAGCAGCCAAGATCTCAGCGGGAGGGCCAACTACGAGCAGTACTTC
CASSQDLSGRANYEQYF
>NA|TRBV12-2|TRBJ2-1|NA
TGTGTCCCGGAGCCTTGGCATGAGCAGTTCTTC
CVPEPWHEQFF
>TRBD1|TRBV12-3/TRBV12-4|TRBJ2-7|many
TGTGCCAGCAGTTTAGTAGGGGGACAGGGCTACGAGCAGTACTTC
CASSLVGGQGYEQYF
>NA|TRBV21-1|TRBJ1-4|NA
TGTGCCAGCAGCGGTGCAACTAATGAAAAACTGTTTTTT
CASSGATNEKLFF
>TRBD2|TRBV7-2|TRBJ2-7|NA
TGTGCCAGCAGCTTCAGCCTGGGACTAGCGGACTACGAGCAGTACTTC
CASSFSLGLADYEQYF
>NA|TRBV5-5|TRBJ1-1|NA
TGTGCCAGCAGCCCAACGACAGGTTGGCCCACTGAAGCTTTCTTT
CASSPTTGWPTEAFF
>NA|TRBV20-1|TRBJ2-5|many
TGCAGTGCTGGGGGACTCACTCAAGAGACCCAGTACTTC
CSAGGLTQETQYF
>NA|TRBV30|TRBJ2-3|NA
TGTGCCTGGAGATGGGGGGTAGGCTTCGATACGCAGTATTTT
CAWRWGVGFDTQYF
>TRBD2|TRBV5-1|TRBJ2-5|NA
TGCGCCAGCAGCGCCGGACTAGCGGGGGACCTCCAAGAGACCCAGTACTTC
CASSAGLAGDLQETQYF
>TRBD1|TRBV5-1|TRBJ2-7|few
TGCGCCAGCAGCCCCGGGACAGGGGGTATCTACGAGCAGTACTTC
CASSPGTGGIYEQYF
>NA|TRBV6-2/TRBV6-3|TRBJ1-3|NA
TGTGCCAGCAGTTACTCGAGAGGGGATGGGACTGGAAACACCATATATTTT
CASSYSRGDGTGNTIYF
>NA|TRBV7-9|TRBJ2-3|many
TGTGCCAGCAGCTTTAAGGGGGGCACAGATACGCAGTATTTT
CASSFKGGTDTQYF
>NA|TRBV9|TRBJ2-1|NA
TGTGCCAGCAGCGGGCCTTTTTACAATGAGCAGTTCTTC
CASSGPFYNEQFF
>TRBD1|TRBV19|TRBJ2-7|NA
TGTGCCAGTAGTATTTATGGCTCTCCAACCCGGGGACAGGGCTACGAGCAGTACTTC
CASSIYGSPTRGQGYEQYF
>NA|TRBV5-1|TRBJ1-2|NA
TGCGCCAGCAGCTTGACCTCAGGGGATGGCTACACCTTC
CASSLTSGDGYTF
>NA|TRBV4-3|TRBJ2-3|many
TGCGCCAGCAGCCAAGGGGTGAGAACAGATACGCAGTATTTT
CASSQGVRTDTQYF
>TRBD1|TRBV29-1|TRBJ2-7|NA
TGCAGCGTGGAGACCGACAGGGGCTTCAACGAGCAGTACTTC
CSVETDRGFNEQYF
>TRBD2|TRBV7-9|TRBJ2-1|many
TGTGCCAGCAGCCGGAAAGCGGGAGGAGCCTACAATGAGCAGTTCTTC
CASSRKAGGAYNEQFF
>TRBD2|TRBV5-1|TRBJ2-7|NA
TGCGCCAGCAGCGGGGGAGGCGGGAGTTCCCACGAGCAGTACTTC
CASSGGGGSSHEQYF
>TRBD2|TRBV4-1|TRBJ2-7|NA
TGCGCCAGCAGCCAACTGACTAGCGGGGGGCGAATCTCCTACGAGCAGTACTTC
CASSQLTSGGRISYEQYF
>NA|TRBV20-1|TRBJ1-4|many
TGCAGTGCTAGATTAGGAAACCGTAATGAAAAACTGTTTTTT
CSARLGNRNEKLFF
>NA|TRBV20-1|TRBJ2-7|NA
TGCAGTGTAGAAAGTGGGTGGAACAGGAACTACGAGCAGTACTTC
CSVESGWNRNYEQYF
>NA|TRBV20-1|TRBJ2-1|NA
TGCAGTGCTAGAGGACTAGGTGGGACCTACAATGAGCAGTTCTTC
CSARGLGGTYNEQFF
>TRBD1|TRBV5-1|TRBJ1-5|NA
TGCGCCAGCAGCGAGCTGCCGGGACAGGGTGAGGGACAGCCCCAGCATTTT
CASSELPGQGEGQPQHF
>NA|TRBV4-2|TRBJ2-6|NA
TGTGCCAGCAGCCAAGATCCGAACAGAAGGGCCAACGTCCTGACTTTC
CASSQDPNRRANVLTF
>TRBD1|TRBV2|TRBJ2-3|NA
TGTGCCACCGCGATGTCGGCTGGCTGGGACAGGGGAGCAGATACGCAGTATTTT
CATAMSAGWDRGADTQYF
>NA|TRBV20-1|TRBJ1-2|once
TGCAGTGCTAGACCGGAACCACAATTGTATGGCTACACCTTC
CSARPEPQLYGYTF
>TRBD2|TRBV5-1|TRBJ2-1|once
TGCGCCAGCAGCTTGGCCACGGGCGGGAGGGAGGCGGATGAGCAGTTCTTC
CASSLATGGREADEQFF
>NA|TRBV30|TRBJ2-7|NA
TGTGCCTGGGGGGGGAGAACGAGAGGTTCCTACGAGCAGTACTTC
CAWGGRTRGSYEQYF
>NA|TRBV10-1|TRBJ2-2|few
TGCGCCAGCAGTGGTGGAAGGGGAAGCGGGGAGCTGTTTTTT
CASSGGRGSGELFF
>NA|TRBV29-1|TRBJ1-1|many
TGCAGCGGGATAGGGAACACTGAAGCTTTCTTT
CSGIGNTEAFF
>TRBD2|TRBV10-3|TRBJ2-7|NA
TGTGCCATCAGTGGAACTAGCGGAGACGAGCAGTACTTC
CAISGTSGDEQYF
>TRBD2|TRBV6-5|TRBJ2-3|few
TGTGCCAGCAGTTACGTAGCGGGAGGGGGAGATACGCAGTATTTT
CASSYVAGGGDTQYF
>TRBD2|TRBV11-2|TRBJ2-1|NA
TGTGCCAGCAGACCGCTAGCGGGAGGTCGGGCCCATGAGCAGTTCTTC
CASRPLAGGRAHEQFF